The 7 T cell receptor beta chains in this list originate from one sample, sequenced in a study of shared clonotypes between healthy human individuals. Clones were sequenced by immunoSEQ multiplex PCR, and TCRdb holds only the in-frame ones, with some missing. Of over 700,000 clones listed, around 77% are singletons. Sequenced sample: memory CD4+ T cells sorted from blood. Sample subset: CD45RA-negative fraction. The origin of the receptors is a woman aged 30 to 39 in good health.

The chain recombines TRBV4-2 with TRBJ2-7; TRBD2 agrees at 7 bases. With 6 bases clipped from V and 1 base from J, the junction kept 9 bases outside the gene matches. The CDR3 consists of 15 residues. Germline CDR1 LGHNA, CDR2 YNFKEQ. Written as DNA, the CDR3 is TGTGCCAGCAGACTCGGGGAGGGCCCATCCTACGAGCAGTACTTC. It translates to CASRLGEGPSYEQYF.

This sequence joins TRBV25-1 and TRBJ2-1; 10 bases fit TRBD2. The V gene end was trimmed by 5 bases and the J gene end by 9 bases; junction bases not matched to a gene: 10. The V gene's germline CDR1 is MGHDK and CDR2 SYGVNS. This CDR3 is 15 amino acids long. This CDR3 reads CASSFGSGRRSEQFF. The CDR3 bases are TGTGCCAGCAGTTTTGGTAGCGGGAGGCGGAGTGAGCAGTTCTTC. Supplemented by reference TRBV25-1 and TRBJ2-1, the full variable domain reads EADIYQTPRYLVIGTGKKITLECSQTMGHDKMYWYQQDPGMELHLIHYSYGVNSTEKGDLSSESTVSRIRTEHFPLTLESARPSHTSQYLCASSFGSGRRSEQFFGPGTRLTVL.

The J gene is TRBJ1-3, the V gene TRBV28; 7 nucleotides agree with TRBD1. CDR3 length: 14 amino acids. Germline CDR1 is MDHEN and CDR2 is SYDVKM. V trimming: 8 bases; J trimming: 4 bases; junction bases outside the gene matches: 8. The CDR3 is CASLNRGAGNTIYF. The CDR3 nucleotides read TGTGCCAGCCTAAACAGGGGTGCCGGAAACACCATATATTTT. Using reference TRBV28 and TRBJ1-3 for the parts outside the CDR3, the full variable domain is DVKVTQSSRYLVKRTGEKVFLECVQDMDHENMFWYRQDPGLGLRLIYFSYDVKMKEKGDIPEGYSVSREKKERFSLILESASTNQTSMYLCASLNRGAGNTIYFGEGSWLTVV.

Points on this clone: One junction end does not reproduce the germline sequence, and a read error may be involved. DNA for the CDR3: TGTGCCAGCAGCTTAGATCAGAACCCCGGGGAGCTGTTTTTT. The encoded protein is CASSLDQNPGELFF. This sequence joins TRBV7-2 and TRBJ2-2; D is uncertain. The CDR3 loop spans 14 amino acids. CDR1 SGHTA and CDR2 FQGNSA come from the germline V gene. Combining the CDR3 with reference TRBV7-2 and TRBJ2-2 gives the whole variable domain GAGVSQSPSNKVTEKGKDVELRCDPISGHTALYWYRQSLGQGLEFLIYFQGNSAPDKSGLPSDRFSAERTGGSVSTLTIQRTQQEDSAVYLCASSLDQNPGELFFGEGSRLTVL.

As to this clone: Its ends do not fully match the called genes, so a read error is possible. The chain combines TRBV28 with TRBJ2-5, with a tentative D call TRBD2 (6 bases). Matching the DNA end better, TRBJ2-7 makes the J call doubtful. The CDR3 runs to 14 residues. From germline, CDR1 is MDHEN and CDR2 SYDVKM. Written as DNA, the CDR3 is TGTGCCAGCATCCAGGCCGGGAGCTCCAACGAGCAGTACTTC. It yields the protein CASIQAGSSNEQYF.

In regard to this clone: At one boundary the junction diverges from the germline segment, which might be a read error. Here the CDR3 reads CASSPRDRDNQPQHF. In nucleotides, the CDR3 is TGTGCCAGCTCCCCACGGGACAGGGACAATCAGCCCCAGCATTTT. The chain joins TRBV18 to TRBJ1-5, with 9 bases aligning to TRBD1. Germline lookup yields CDR1 KGHSH and CDR2 LQKENI. CDR3 size: 15 residues.

CDR3 in amino acids: CASKGQRETQYF. The CDR3 DNA is TGTGCCAGTAAGGGACAGCGGGAGACCCAGTACTTC. The rearrangement links TRBV6-6 to TRBJ2-5; 7 bases are a match to TRBD1. The CDR3 consists of 12 residues. V was pared by 9 bases and J by 5 bases, with 6 bases of the junction left unmatched. Looked up from germline, CDR1 is MNHNY and CDR2 is SVGAGI (reference sequence).